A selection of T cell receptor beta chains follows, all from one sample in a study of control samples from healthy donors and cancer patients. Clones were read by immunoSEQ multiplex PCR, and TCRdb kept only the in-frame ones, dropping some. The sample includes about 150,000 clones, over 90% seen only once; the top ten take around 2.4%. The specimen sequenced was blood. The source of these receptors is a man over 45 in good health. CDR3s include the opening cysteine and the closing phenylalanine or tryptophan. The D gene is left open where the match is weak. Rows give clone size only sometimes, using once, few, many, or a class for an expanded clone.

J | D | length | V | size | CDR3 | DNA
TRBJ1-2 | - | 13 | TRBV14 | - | CASSQDLAYGYTF | TGTGCCAGCAGCCAAGACCTCGCCTATGGCTACACCTTC
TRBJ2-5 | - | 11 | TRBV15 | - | CATSRAETQYF | TGTGCCACCAGCAGAGCTGAGACCCAGTACTTC
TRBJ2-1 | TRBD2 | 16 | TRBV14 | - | CASSQYLAGAADEQFF | TGTGCCAGCAGCCAGTACCTAGCGGGAGCCGCCGATGAGCAGTTCTTC
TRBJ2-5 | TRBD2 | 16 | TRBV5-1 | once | CASSLGSAGGQETQYF | TGCGCCAGCAGCTTGGGATCAGCGGGAGGTCAAGAGACCCAGTACTTC
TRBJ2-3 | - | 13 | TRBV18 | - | CASLGQQTDTQYF | TGTGCCAGCTTGGGGCAGCAAACAGATACGCAGTATTTT
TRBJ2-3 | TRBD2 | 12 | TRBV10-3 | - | CAISEWASGRYF | TGTGCCATCAGTGAGTGGGCTAGCGGTCGCTATTTT
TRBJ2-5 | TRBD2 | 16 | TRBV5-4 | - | CASSLEGTRISETQYF | TGTGCCAGCAGCTTGGAGGGGACTAGGATTTCAGAGACCCAGTACTTC
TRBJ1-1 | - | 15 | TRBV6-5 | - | CASSLGQPGETEAFF | TGTGCCAGCAGTCTTGGACAGCCTGGCGAGACTGAAGCTTTCTTT
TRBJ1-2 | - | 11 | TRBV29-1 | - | CSVGKRDGYTF | TGCAGCGTTGGGAAGCGGGATGGCTACACCTTC
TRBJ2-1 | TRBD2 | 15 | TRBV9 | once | CASSVGNGRTDEQFF | TGTGCCAGCAGCGTAGGCAACGGGAGGACGGATGAGCAGTTCTTC
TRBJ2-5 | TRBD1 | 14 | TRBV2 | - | CASSDRDRVETQYF | TGTGCCAGCAGTGACCGGGACAGGGTCGAGACCCAGTACTTC
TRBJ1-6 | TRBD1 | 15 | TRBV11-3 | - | CASSPPGQDYSPLHF | TGTGCCAGCAGCCCCCCGGGACAGGACTATTCACCCCTCCACTTT
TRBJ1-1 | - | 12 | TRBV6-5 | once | CASSYSGGAAFF | TGTGCCAGCAGTTACTCTGGGGGGGCGGCTTTCTTT
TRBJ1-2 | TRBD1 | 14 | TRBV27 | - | CASSLGDRAYGYTF | TGTGCCAGCAGTTTAGGGGACAGGGCCTATGGCTACACCTTC
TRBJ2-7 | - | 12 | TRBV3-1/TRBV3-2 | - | CASSARGYEQYF | TGTGCCAGCAGTGCCAGGGGCTATGAGCAGTACTTC
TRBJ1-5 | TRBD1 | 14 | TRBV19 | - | CASSVGQGGQPQHF | TGTGCCAGTAGTGTTGGACAGGGTGGCCAGCCCCAGCATTTT
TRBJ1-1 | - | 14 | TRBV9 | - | CASSFGTTNTEAFF | TGTGCCAGCAGCTTCGGGACAACGAACACTGAAGCTTTCTTT
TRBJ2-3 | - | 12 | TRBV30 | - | CAWASSADTQYF | TGTGCCTGGGCCTCAAGCGCAGATACGCAGTATTTT
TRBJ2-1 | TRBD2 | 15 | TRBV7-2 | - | CASSPSSGSWDEQFF | TGTGCCAGCAGCCCGAGTAGCGGGAGTTGGGATGAGCAGTTCTTC
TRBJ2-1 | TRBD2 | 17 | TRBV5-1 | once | CASSLEYGASGSFEQFF | TGCGCCAGCAGCTTGGAATATGGGGCTAGCGGGAGCTTTGAGCAGTTCTTC
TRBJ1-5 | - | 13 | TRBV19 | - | CASSNEGAQPQHF | TGTGCCAGCAGCAACGAGGGTGCGCAGCCCCAGCATTTT
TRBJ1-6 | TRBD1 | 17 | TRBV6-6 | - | CASSQQGKGSYNSPLHF | TGTGCCAGCAGTCAACAGGGGAAAGGGTCCTATAATTCACCCCTCCACTTT
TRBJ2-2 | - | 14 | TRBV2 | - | CASSEVGYTGELFF | TGTGCCAGCAGTGAAGTAGGGTACACCGGGGAGCTGTTTTTT
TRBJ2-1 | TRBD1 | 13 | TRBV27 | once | CASQRGPGNEQFF | TGTGCCAGCCAAAGGGGGCCGGGTAATGAGCAGTTCTTC
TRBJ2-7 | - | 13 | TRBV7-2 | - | CASSSQQGFEQYF | TGTGCCAGCAGCTCCCAACAGGGTTTCGAGCAGTACTTC
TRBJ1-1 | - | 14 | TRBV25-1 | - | CASRGGTANTEAFF | TGTGCCAGCAGGGGAGGGACGGCGAACACTGAAGCTTTCTTT
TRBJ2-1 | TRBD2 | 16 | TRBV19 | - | CASSRRTSGSYNEQFF | TGTGCCAGTAGTAGACGGACTAGCGGGAGTTACAATGAGCAGTTCTTC
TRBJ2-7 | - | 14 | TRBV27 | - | CASSLLEGVGEQYF | TGTGCCAGCAGTTTATTGGAGGGGGTGGGTGAGCAGTACTTC
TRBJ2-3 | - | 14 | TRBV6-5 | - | CASSRADPTDTQYF | TGTGCCAGCAGTCGAGCGGACCCCACAGATACGCAGTATTTT
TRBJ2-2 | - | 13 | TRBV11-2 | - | CASSLVRDGELFF | TGTGCCAGCAGCTTAGTTCGGGACGGGGAGCTGTTTTTT
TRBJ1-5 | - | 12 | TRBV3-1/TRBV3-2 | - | CASSQEGQPQHF | TGTGCCAGCAGCCAAGAAGGTCAGCCCCAGCATTTT
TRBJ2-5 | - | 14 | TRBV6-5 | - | CASSPTFLQETQYF | TGTGCCAGCAGTCCCACATTTTTACAAGAGACCCAGTACTTC
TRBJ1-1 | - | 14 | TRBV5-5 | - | CASSLARRNTEAFF | TGTGCCAGCAGCCTGGCGCGGCGGAACACTGAAGCTTTCTTT
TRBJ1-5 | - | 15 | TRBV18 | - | CASSPSSYSNQPQHF | TGTGCCAGCTCACCATCCAGCTATAGCAATCAGCCCCAGCATTTT
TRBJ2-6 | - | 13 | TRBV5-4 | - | CASSRSGANVLTF | TGTGCCAGCAGTCGCTCTGGGGCCAACGTCCTGACTTTC
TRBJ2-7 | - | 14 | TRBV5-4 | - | CASSLDGGQWEQYF | TGTGCCAGCAGCTTGGATGGGGGGCAGTGGGAGCAGTACTTC
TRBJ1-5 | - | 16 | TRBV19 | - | CASSEGGRSSNQPQHF | TGTGCCAGTAGTGAAGGGGGTCGGTCGAGCAATCAGCCCCAGCATTTT
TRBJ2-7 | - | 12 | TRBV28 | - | CASSLRGREQYF | TGTGCCAGCAGTTTAAGGGGTCGCGAGCAGTACTTC
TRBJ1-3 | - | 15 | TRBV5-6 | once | CASSRPGDSGNTIYF | TGTGCCAGCAGCCGACCGGGAGATTCAGGGAACACCATATATTTT